This TCR beta chain is drawn from a study of CD8+ T cells in alopecia areata. Whole-study context: Tofacitinib exposure lasted 6 to 18 months, followed by 6 months off drug.

Sequencing relied on a cDNA template that was reverse transcribed from extracted RNA. Method: immunoSEQ multiplex PCR; TCRdb's copy keeps in-frame clones and lacks some. The sample contains 150,000 to 200,000 clones, around three fifths of which appear only once. The CDR3 extends over 15 amino acids. From germline, CDR1 is LNHDA and CDR2 SQIVND (reference sequence). After removal of 1 base from V and 3 bases from J, the junction contained 3 bases not matched to a gene. As to this clone: Its antigen is not identified.

As to treatment: oral pan-JAK inhibitor, 5-10 mg twice daily. General study findings and limits: Normal skin contains resident alphabeta T cells, and these are also sequenced in scalp samples.

Source: CD4+ T cells sorted from blood, taken at week 24, from a patient treated with tofacitinib. This chain joins TRBV19 and TRBJ2-1; 7 bases line up with TRBD2. The sequence was obtained from a human donor with alopecia areata. CDR3 residues: CASSIAGGNYNEQFF. CDR3 in DNA: TGTGCCAGTAGTATAGCGGGGGGTAACTACAATGAGCAGTTCTTC. The whole variable domain, filled in from reference TRBV19 and TRBJ2-1, reads DGGITQSPKYLFRKEGQNVTLSCEQNLNHDAMYWYRQDPGQGLRLIYYSQIVNDFQKGDIAEGYSVSREKKESFPLTVTSAQKNPTAFYLCASSIAGGNYNEQFFGPGTRLTVL.